The clone carrying this T cell receptor (beta chain) was seen only a few times. These data originate in a study of blood T cells in healthy people across ages. PCR was performed a second time for roughly 7 to 11 cycles using a sample-barcoded 5' primer and a J-beta primer mix. TCRdb analysed the 5' RACE reads with MiXCR anew, one entry per CDR3 protein. The profile shows over 1,500,000 distinct CDR3 sequences, more than 35% of them singletons. Russia was home to the donors, healthy Caucasian individuals aged roughly 6 to 90. The CDR3 runs 13 residues. Germline V lookup: CDR1 LGHNA, CDR2 YSLEER. V lost 1 base and J lost 6; bases outside the gene matches: 2.

This sequence joins TRBV4-3 and TRBJ2-7, with 8 positions matching TRBD1. The sequencing sample was made of blood. This sequence originates from a human donor in good health. Here the CDR3 DNA reads TGCGCCAGCAGCCAAGGACAGGGGACCGAGCAGTACTTC. This gives the protein CASSQGQGTEQYF.